The 16 T cell receptor beta chains listed next were all sequenced from one sample in a study of T cell repertoires in cytomegalovirus infection. Their target antigens are unknown. TCRdb itself ran the reads through MiXCR, one entry per CDR3 protein. The table records 75,000 to 100,000 distinct CDR3 sequences, approximately 45% of them present only once. The sequencing here drew on CD8+ T cells from cultured PBMCs, taken from culture after CMV antigen stimulation. Source of these receptors: a human donor in good health (CMV status not recorded). Some clones in this sample may be carry-over from other donors' samples.

The chain recombines TRBV7-3 with TRBJ2-6, with D unresolved. Germline V CDR1 and CDR2: SGHTA, FQGTGA. Between the trimmed V and J ends, which lost 5 bases and 0 bases, there was a span of 14 bases. The CDR3 sequence is 17 residues long. The CDR3 bases are TGTGCCAGCAGCGTACCCACAGCTAGCTCTGGGGCCAACGTCCTGACTTTC. Encoded protein: CASSVPTASSGANVLTF.

This clonotype was counted a single time. This chain uses TRBV7-6 with TRBJ1-1; unclear D gene. CDR1 is SGHVS and CDR2 is FNYEAQ in the germline V gene. V lost 5 bases, J lost 1 base, and 11 bases lay in between. The length of the CDR3 is 14 residues. The CDR3 DNA sequence: TGTGCCAGCAGCCCAGGTGGTACGAACACTGAAGCTTTCTTT. Its translation: CASSPGGTNTEAFF.

A few counts support this clonotype. The chain carries TRBV28 and TRBJ1-5, with D maybe TRBD1 (6 bases). CDR1 MDHEN and CDR2 SYDVKM come from the germline V gene. V was shortened by 4 bases and J by 3 bases, with 13 bases between the two germline ends. The CDR3 contains 15 residues. The DNA for the CDR3 is TGTGCCAGCAGTTCCCCAGGGGTGCACAATCAGCCCCAGCATTTT. Its translation: CASSSPGVHNQPQHF. Supplemented by reference TRBV28 and TRBJ1-5, the full variable domain reads DVKVTQSSRYLVKRTGEKVFLECVQDMDHENMFWYRQDPGLGLRLIYFSYDVKMKEKGDIPEGYSVSREKKERFSLILESASTNQTSMYLCASSSPGVHNQPQHFGDGTRLSIL.

V and J are TRBV5-5 and TRBJ1-2; 7 positions match TRBD1. The junction had 12 bases not matched to a gene; V was cut back by 3 bases and J by 4 bases. Germline-derived CDR1 and CDR2 are SGHKS and YYEKEE (reference sequence). The CDR3 sequence is 16 residues long. The DNA for the CDR3 is TGTGCCAGCAGCTCGACGACCGGGGACAGCCCCTATGGCTACACCTTC. Amino acid sequence: CASSSTTGDSPYGYTF.

The J gene is TRBJ1-1, the V gene TRBV4-1, with D perhaps matching TRBD1 (5 bases). Trimming took off 3 bases at V and 5 bases at J, with 16 bases between the two ends. Germline lookup yields CDR1 MGHRA and CDR2 YSYEKL. CDR3 length: 15 amino acids. The CDR3 reads CASSHLQSQGTEAFF. The DNA of the CDR3 is TGCGCCAGCAGCCACCTCCAGTCCCAGGGAACTGAAGCTTTCTTT.

The V gene is TRBV12-3 or TRBV12-4, the J gene TRBJ1-6, with 10 nucleotides matching TRBD1. After removal of 3 bases from V and 7 bases from J, the junction contained 3 bases not matched to a gene. The CDR3 loop spans 15 amino acids. CDR3 in amino acids: CASSLDRGTNSPLHF. In nucleotides, the CDR3 is TGTGCCAGCAGTTTGGACAGGGGGACCAATTCACCCCTCCACTTT.

The DNA for the CDR3 is TGTGCCAGCAGTTTTGGACGCCTCAGCTCCTACAATGAGCAGTTCTTC. Protein sequence: CASSFGRLSSYNEQFF. The V and J genes are TRBV6-5 and TRBJ2-1; D is unclear. The germline gives CDR1 MNHEY, CDR2 SVGAGI. Between the trimmed V and J ends, which lost 4 bases and 0 bases, there was a span of 13 bases. This CDR3 comprises 16 residues.

This clonotype was counted a few times. The chain joins TRBV24-1 to TRBJ2-1; TRBD1 aligns across 9 bases. The CDR3 is made up of 16 amino acids. J was trimmed by 6 bases and V by 4 bases; bases with no gene match: 9. Germline CDR1 is KGHDR and CDR2 is SFDVKD. CDR3: CATSDPPGTGSNEQFF. In DNA, the CDR3 is TGTGCCACCAGTGACCCTCCCGGGACAGGGTCCAATGAGCAGTTCTTC.

This clonotype has only a few counts. The CDR3 coding sequence is TGTGCCAGCAGTTTAACGCGGAGTAGCGGGTACGAGCAGTACTTC. It translates to CASSLTRSSGYEQYF. The chain carries TRBV28 and TRBJ2-7; 7 bases are shared with TRBD2. The germline CDR1 and CDR2 sequences are MDHEN and SYDVKM. This CDR3 region has 15 residues. V dropped 2 bases and J dropped 4; count of bases not matched to a gene: 8.

The rearrangement joins TRBV28 to TRBJ1-5; maybe TRBD1 (6 bases). Germline V gene sequence: CDR1 MDHEN, CDR2 SYDVKM. V was cut by 4 bases and J by 5 bases, with 18 bases left in between. The CDR3 consists of 16 residues. The CDR3 reads CASSSPDWGAHQPQHF. DNA for the CDR3: TGTGCCAGCAGTTCCCCAGATTGGGGGGCGCATCAGCCCCAGCATTTT.

This clonotype was seen a handful of times. The chain is built from TRBV7-3 and TRBJ2-1; D uncertain. This CDR3 has 14 amino acids. V lost 0 bases and J lost 1, with 4 bases in between. Germline V lookup: CDR1 SGHTA, CDR2 FQGTGA. CDR3 region: CASSLTGSYNEQFF. CDR3 DNA: TGTGCCAGCAGCTTAACGGGGTCCTACAATGAGCAGTTCTTC. Combining the CDR3 with reference TRBV7-3 and TRBJ2-1 gives the whole variable domain GAGVSQTPSNKVTEKGKYVELRCDPISGHTALYWYRQSLGQGPEFLIYFQGTGAADDSGLPNDRFFAVRPEGSVSTLKIQRTERGDSAVYLCASSLTGSYNEQFFGPGTRLTVL.

This sequence joins TRBV6-5 and TRBJ2-3; 10 bases match TRBD2. The germline V gene encodes CDR1 MNHEY and CDR2 SVGAGI. This CDR3 has 17 residues. V shed 5 bases, J shed 0 bases, and the junction held 8 bases outside the gene matches. Written as DNA, the CDR3 is TGTGCCAGCAGTCCGCCTCTAGCGGGGGTTAGCACAGATACGCAGTATTTT. Protein sequence: CASSPPLAGVSTDTQYF.

The chain uses TRBV7-2 and TRBJ2-7; 7 bases fit TRBD2. Germline V gene data show CDR1 as SGHTA and CDR2 as FQGNSA. Trimming removed 5 bases from V and 1 base from J; junction bases left unmatched: 2. This CDR3 region has 13 residues. The CDR3 here is CASSPLASYEQYF. The DNA of the CDR3 is TGTGCCAGCAGCCCACTAGCGTCCTACGAGCAGTACTTC.

The rearrangement uses TRBV2 and TRBJ1-4; D call uncertain. Germline V lookup: CDR1 SNHLY, CDR2 FYNNEI. With 3 bases removed from V and 7 bases from J, the gap between germline ends came to 3 bases. This CDR3 has 11 residues. The CDR3 protein is CASSDGEKLFF. For the CDR3, the DNA is TGTGCCAGCAGTGATGGTGAAAAACTGTTTTTT.

The rearrangement links TRBV5-1 to TRBJ1-2, with a possible D match to TRBD1 (5 bases). Germline values: CDR1 SGHRS, CDR2 YFSETQ. Trimming shortened V by 2 bases and J by 5 bases, and 16 bases separated the two germline ends. The CDR3 is 15 residues long. The CDR3 here is CASSFGQGGKYGYTF. CDR3 DNA sequence: TGCGCCAGCAGCTTCGGGCAGGGAGGAAAATATGGCTACACCTTC.

This clonotype was observed a handful of times. The chain has TRBV7-9 and TRBJ2-1; TRBD2 matches 12 bases. The V gene end was trimmed by 8 bases and the J gene end by 0 bases; junction bases not matched to a gene: 5. Germline assignment: CDR1 SEHNR and CDR2 FQNEAQ (reference sequence). This CDR3 is 16 amino acids long. The CDR3 DNA reads as TGTGCCAGCTTAGGGACTAGCGGGCCCTCCTACAATGAGCAGTTCTTC. The encoded protein is CASLGTSGPSYNEQFF.